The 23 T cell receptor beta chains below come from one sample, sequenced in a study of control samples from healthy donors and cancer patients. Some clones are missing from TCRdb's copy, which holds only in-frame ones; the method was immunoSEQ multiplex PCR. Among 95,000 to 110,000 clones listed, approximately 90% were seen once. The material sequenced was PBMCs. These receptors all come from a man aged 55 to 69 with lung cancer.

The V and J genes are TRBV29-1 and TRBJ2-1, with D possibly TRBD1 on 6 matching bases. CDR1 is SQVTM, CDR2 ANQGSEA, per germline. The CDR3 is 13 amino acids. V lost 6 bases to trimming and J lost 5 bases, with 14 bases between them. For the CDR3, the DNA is TGCAGCGTGAGAATGGACAGAAACAATGAGCAGTTCTTC. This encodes CSVRMDRNNEQFF.

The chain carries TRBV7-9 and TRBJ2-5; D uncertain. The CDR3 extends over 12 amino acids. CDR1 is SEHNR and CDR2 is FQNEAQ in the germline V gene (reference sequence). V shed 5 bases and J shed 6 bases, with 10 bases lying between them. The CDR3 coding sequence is TGTGCCAGCAGCCCCCTTCTGCAGACCCAGTACTTC. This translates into CASSPLLQTQYF.

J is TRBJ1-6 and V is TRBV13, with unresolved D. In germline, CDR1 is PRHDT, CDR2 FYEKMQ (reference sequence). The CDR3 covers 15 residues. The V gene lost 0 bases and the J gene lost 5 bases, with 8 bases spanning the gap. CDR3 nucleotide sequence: TGTGCCAGCAGCTTAGGGACACTTAATAATTCACCCCTCCACTTT. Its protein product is CASSLGTLNNSPLHF.

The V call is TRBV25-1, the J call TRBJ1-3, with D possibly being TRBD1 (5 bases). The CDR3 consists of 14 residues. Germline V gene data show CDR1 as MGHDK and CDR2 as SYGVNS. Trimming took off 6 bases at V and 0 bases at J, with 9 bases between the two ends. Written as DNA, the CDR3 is TGTGCCAGCAGCCTCACAGGCTCTGGAAACACCATATATTTT. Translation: CASSLTGSGNTIYF. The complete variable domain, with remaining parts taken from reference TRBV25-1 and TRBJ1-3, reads EADIYQTPRYLVIGTGKKITLECSQTMGHDKMYWYQQDPGMELHLIHYSYGVNSTEKGDLSSESTVSRIRTEHFPLTLESARPSHTSQYLCASSLTGSGNTIYFGEGSWLTVV.

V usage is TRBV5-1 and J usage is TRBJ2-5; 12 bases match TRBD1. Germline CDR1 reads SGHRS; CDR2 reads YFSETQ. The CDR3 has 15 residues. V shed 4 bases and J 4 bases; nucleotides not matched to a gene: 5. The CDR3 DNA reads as TGCGCCAGCAGCGAGGGACAGGGGGCCGGAGAGACCCAGTACTTC. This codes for CASSEGQGAGETQYF.

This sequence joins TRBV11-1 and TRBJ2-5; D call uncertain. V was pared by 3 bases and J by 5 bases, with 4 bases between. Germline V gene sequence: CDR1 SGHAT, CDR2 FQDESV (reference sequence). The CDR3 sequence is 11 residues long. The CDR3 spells CASSFWETQYF. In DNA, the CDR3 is TGTGCCAGCAGCTTCTGGGAGACCCAGTACTTC.

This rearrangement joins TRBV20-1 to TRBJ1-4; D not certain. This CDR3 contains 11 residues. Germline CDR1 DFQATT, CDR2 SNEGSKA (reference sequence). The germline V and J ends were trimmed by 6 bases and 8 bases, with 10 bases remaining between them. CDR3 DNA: TGCAGTGCCCCCTGGGGAGAAAAACTGTTTTTT. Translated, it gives CSAPWGEKLFF.

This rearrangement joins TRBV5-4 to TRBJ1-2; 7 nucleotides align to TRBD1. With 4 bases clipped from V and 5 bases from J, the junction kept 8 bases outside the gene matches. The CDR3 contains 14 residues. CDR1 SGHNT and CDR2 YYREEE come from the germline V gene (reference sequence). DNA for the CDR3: TGTGCCAGCAGCCCCGGGACAGCCGAGTATGGCTACACCTTC. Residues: CASSPGTAEYGYTF.

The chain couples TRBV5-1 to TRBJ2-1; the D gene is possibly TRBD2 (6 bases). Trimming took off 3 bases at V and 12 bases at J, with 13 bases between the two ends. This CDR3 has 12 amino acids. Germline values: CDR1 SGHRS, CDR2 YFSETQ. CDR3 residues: CASSSLGLLQFF. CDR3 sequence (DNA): TGCGCCAGCAGCTCCTTGGGACTGTTGCAGTTCTTC.

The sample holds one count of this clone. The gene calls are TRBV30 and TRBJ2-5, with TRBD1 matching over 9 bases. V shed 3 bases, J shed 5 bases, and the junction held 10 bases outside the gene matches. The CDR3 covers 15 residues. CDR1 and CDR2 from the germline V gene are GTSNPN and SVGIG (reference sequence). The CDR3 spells CAWSVFTGGRETQYF. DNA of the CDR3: TGTGCCTGGAGCGTATTTACAGGGGGCAGGGAGACCCAGTACTTC.

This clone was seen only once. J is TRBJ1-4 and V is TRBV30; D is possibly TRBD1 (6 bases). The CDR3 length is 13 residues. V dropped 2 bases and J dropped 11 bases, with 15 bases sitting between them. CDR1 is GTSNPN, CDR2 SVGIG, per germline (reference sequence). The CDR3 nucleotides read TGTGCCTGGAGTCAAAAGGGGGGTCGGAAACTGTTTTTT. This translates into CAWSQKGGRKLFF.

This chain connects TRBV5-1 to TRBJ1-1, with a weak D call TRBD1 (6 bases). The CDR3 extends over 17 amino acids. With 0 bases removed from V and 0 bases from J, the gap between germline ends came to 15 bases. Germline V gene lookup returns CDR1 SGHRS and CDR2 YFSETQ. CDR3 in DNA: TGCGCCAGCAGCTTGGTAATCGGGGGGCTTATGAACACTGAAGCTTTCTTT. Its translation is CASSLVIGGLMNTEAFF. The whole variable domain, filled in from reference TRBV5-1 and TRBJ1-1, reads KAGVTQTPRYLIKTRGQQVTLSCSPISGHRSVSWYQQTPGQGLQFLFEYFSETQRNKGNFPGRFSGRQFSNSRSEMNVSTLELGDSALYLCASSLVIGGLMNTEAFFGQGTRLTVV.

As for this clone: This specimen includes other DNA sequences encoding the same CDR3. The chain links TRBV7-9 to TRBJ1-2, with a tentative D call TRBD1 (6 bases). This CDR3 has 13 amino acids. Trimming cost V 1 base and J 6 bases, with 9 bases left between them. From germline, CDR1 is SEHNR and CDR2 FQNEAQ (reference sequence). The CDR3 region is CASSLGQGHGYTF. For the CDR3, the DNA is TGTGCCAGCAGCTTAGGGCAGGGGCATGGCTACACCTTC.

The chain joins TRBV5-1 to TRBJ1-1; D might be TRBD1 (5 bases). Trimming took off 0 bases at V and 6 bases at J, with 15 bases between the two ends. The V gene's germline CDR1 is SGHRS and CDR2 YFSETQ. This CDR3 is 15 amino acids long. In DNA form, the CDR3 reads TGCGCCAGCAGCTTGGCGGTGGGGCGGGGGGCTGAAGCTTTCTTT. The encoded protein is CASSLAVGRGAEAFF.

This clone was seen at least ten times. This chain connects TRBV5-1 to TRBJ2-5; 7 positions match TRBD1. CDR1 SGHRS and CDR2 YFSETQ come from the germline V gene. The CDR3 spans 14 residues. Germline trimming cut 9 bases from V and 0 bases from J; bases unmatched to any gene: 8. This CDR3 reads CATKDRFNQETQYF. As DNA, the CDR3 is TGCGCCACCAAGGACAGGTTCAACCAAGAGACCCAGTACTTC.

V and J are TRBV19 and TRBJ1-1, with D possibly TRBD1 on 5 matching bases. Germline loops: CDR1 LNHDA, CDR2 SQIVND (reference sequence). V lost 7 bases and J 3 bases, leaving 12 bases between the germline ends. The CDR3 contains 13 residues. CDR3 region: CASTVPGYTEAFF. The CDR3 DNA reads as TGTGCCAGTACTGTCCCAGGGTACACTGAAGCTTTCTTT.

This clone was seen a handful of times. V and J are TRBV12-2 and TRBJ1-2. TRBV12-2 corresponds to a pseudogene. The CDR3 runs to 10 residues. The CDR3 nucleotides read TGTGCAAGTCGGGACTATGGCTACACCTTC. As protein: CASRDYGYTF.

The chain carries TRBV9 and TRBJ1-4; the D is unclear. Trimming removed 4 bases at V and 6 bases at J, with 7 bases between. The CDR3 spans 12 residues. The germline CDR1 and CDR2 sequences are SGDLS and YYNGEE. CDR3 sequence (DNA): TGTGCCAGCAGCCCAGGCGATGAAAAACTGTTTTTT. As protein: CASSPGDEKLFF.

CDR3 coding DNA: TGTGCCAGCAGCGTACGCCCAAAGGTTGAGGGAAACACCATATATTTT. The encoded protein is CASSVRPKVEGNTIYF. The rearrangement links TRBV9 to TRBJ1-3, with D unresolved. V lost 1 base and J lost 4, with 15 bases in between. The CDR3 runs to 16 residues. Germline CDR1 SGDLS, CDR2 YYNGEE.

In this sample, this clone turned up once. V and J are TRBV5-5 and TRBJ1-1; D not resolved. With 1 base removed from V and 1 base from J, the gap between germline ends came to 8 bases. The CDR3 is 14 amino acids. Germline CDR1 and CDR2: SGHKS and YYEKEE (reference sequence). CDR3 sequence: CASSLRNGNTEAFF. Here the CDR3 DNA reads TGTGCCAGCAGCTTGAGGAATGGGAACACTGAAGCTTTCTTT.

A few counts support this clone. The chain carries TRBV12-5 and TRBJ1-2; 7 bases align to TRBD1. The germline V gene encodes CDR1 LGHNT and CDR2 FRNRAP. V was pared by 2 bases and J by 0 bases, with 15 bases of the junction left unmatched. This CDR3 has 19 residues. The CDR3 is CASGLISDGQVGPNYGYTF. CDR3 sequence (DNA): TGTGCTAGTGGTTTGATTTCAGATGGACAGGTAGGACCTAACTATGGCTACACCTTC.

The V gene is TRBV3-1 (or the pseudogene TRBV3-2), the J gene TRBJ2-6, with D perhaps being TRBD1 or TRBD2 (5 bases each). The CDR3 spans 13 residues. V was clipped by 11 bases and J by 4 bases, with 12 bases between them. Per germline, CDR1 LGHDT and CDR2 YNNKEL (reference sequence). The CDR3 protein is CAVRGAGANVLTF. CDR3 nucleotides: TGTGCCGTCAGAGGGGCCGGGGCCAACGTCCTGACTTTC.

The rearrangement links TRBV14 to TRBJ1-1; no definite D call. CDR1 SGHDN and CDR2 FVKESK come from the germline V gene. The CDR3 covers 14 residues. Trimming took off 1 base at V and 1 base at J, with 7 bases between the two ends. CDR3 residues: CASSQVVGNTEAFF. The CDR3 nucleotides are TGTGCCAGCAGCCAAGTTGTCGGGAACACTGAAGCTTTCTTT.